The sequence of this T cell receptor (beta chain) was determined in a study of blood T cell repertoires in COVID-19. The overall study: The samples span acute and convalescent COVID-19 from the United States, Italy and Spain. Nucleic acid was either cDNA or gDNA, and it came from T cells, B-cell-depleted T cells, or PBMCs.

Trimming at V came to 2 bases and at J to 4 bases, leaving 7 bases not matched to a gene. The CDR3 has 15 amino acids. Germline values: CDR1 SGHTA, CDR2 FQGTGA. Per the authors' pipeline: Amplification from reference gene primers served as the basis for estimated nucleated cell counts. Clones were read by immunoSEQ multiplex PCR, and TCRdb kept only the in-frame ones, dropping some. V and J calls and clone size come straight from that table; D and trimming were deduced from the DNA. The sample shows approximately 70,000 clones, under 90% of them seen only once. The TCR sequence derives from a man aged 70 or older with active or convalescent COVID-19. The sequenced sample consisted of peripheral blood. This rearrangement joins TRBV7-3 to TRBJ2-7; 8 bases fit TRBD2. Here the CDR3 reads CASSLYPSGPYEQYF. Written as DNA, the CDR3 is TGTGCCAGCAGCTTATATCCTAGCGGGCCATACGAGCAGTACTTC.